A selection of T cell receptor beta chains follows, all from one sample in a study of shared clonotypes between healthy human individuals. Only in-frame clones appear in the TCRdb table, and some are missing; sequencing was by immunoSEQ multiplex PCR. The profile shows about 580,000 clones, about 98% of them singletons. Sequencing used naive CD8+ T cells sorted from blood. The receptor set was obtained from a man aged 25 to 40 in good health. Each CDR3 is given with its conserved first and last residue. The order of the fields is clone size, J gene, D gene, V gene, CDR3 DNA, CDR3 protein. A D gene is named only where the DNA matches it firmly. Clone size is not always given. Where it is, it says once, few, many or a class for expanded clones.

>.|TRBJ2-3|.|TRBV19
TGTGCCAGTAGTATAGTCCCCACAGATACGCAGTATTTT
CASSIVPTDTQYF
>.|TRBJ2-5|TRBD2|TRBV4-1
TGCGCCAGCAGCCAATCAGCGGGAGGAGAGACCCAGTACTTC
CASSQSAGGETQYF
>.|TRBJ2-1|.|TRBV27
TGTGCCAGCAGAACCGCAGGGGTGGCTGAGCAGTTCTTC
CASRTAGVAEQFF
>.|TRBJ2-7|.|TRBV2
TGTGCCAGCAGACAGGGCTACGAGCAGTACTTC
CASRQGYEQYF
>.|TRBJ2-1|TRBD2|TRBV27
TGTGCCAGCAGAGGACTAGCGGAATACAATGAGCAGTTCTTC
CASRGLAEYNEQFF
>few|TRBJ2-7|.|TRBV28
TGTGCCAGCACGAGGGCGGGACCATCCTACGAGCAGTACTTC
CASTRAGPSYEQYF
>.|TRBJ1-2|.|TRBV11-2
TGTGCCAGCAGCCCCACAGAAGGGACGGCGGTTGGGTATGGCTACACCTTC
CASSPTEGTAVGYGYTF
>.|TRBJ2-5|TRBD2|TRBV7-8
TGTGCCAGCAGCCCGCTAGCGGGAGAGGAGACCCAGTACTTC
CASSPLAGEETQYF
>.|TRBJ2-1|.|TRBV12-5
TGTGCTAGTGCCCCGGCTCTGGGAACTTACAATGAGCAGTTCTTC
CASAPALGTYNEQFF
>.|TRBJ2-7|.|TRBV7-9
TGTGCCAGCAGTTCCTCGGGAGCCACCTACGAGCAGTACTTC
CASSSSGATYEQYF
>once|TRBJ1-4|.|TRBV7-9
TGTGCCAGCAGCCCCCCAGTGGGTGGGTATGCTAATGAAAAACTGTTTTTT
CASSPPVGGYANEKLFF
>.|TRBJ2-1|TRBD2|TRBV7-2
TGTGCCAGCAGCCGGACTAGCGGGAGTAGGTTCAATGAGCAGTTCTTC
CASSRTSGSRFNEQFF
>.|TRBJ2-7|.|TRBV27
TGTGCCAGCAGTTATCGGCTAGCTTCCTACGAGCAGTACTTC
CASSYRLASYEQYF
>.|TRBJ2-1|.|TRBV25-1
TGTGCCAGCAGTGCCCAACCCAGTGAGCAGTTCTTC
CASSAQPSEQFF
>.|TRBJ1-1|.|TRBV29-1
TGCAGCGTTAGCCCGGGGGCGATTTGGCCGGACACTGAAGCTTTCTTT
CSVSPGAIWPDTEAFF
>.|TRBJ2-3|TRBD2|TRBV19
TGTGCCACAACCCTACTAGCGGGAGCTGTAGATACGCAGTATTTT
CATTLLAGAVDTQYF
>.|TRBJ2-5|.|TRBV29-1
TGCAGCGTAATGCACTCACGGACTTTCCGTGGACCTCAGGAGACCCAGTACTTC
CSVMHSRTFRGPQETQYF
>.|TRBJ2-7|.|TRBV5-4
TGTGCCAGCAGCATCGGGTCTCGCTACGAGCAGTACTTC
CASSIGSRYEQYF
>.|TRBJ2-1|TRBD2|TRBV4-3
TGCGCCAGCAGCCCCAGACTAGCGGCCTACAATGAGCAGTTCTTC
CASSPRLAAYNEQFF
>.|TRBJ2-7|TRBD2|TRBV10-2
TGCGCCAGCAGTGAACTAGCGGGGGGATACGAGCAGTACTTC
CASSELAGGYEQYF
>.|TRBJ2-7|TRBD1|TRBV29-1
TGCAGCGTTGAAGTCCGACAGGGGCGCGAGCAGTACTTC
CSVEVRQGREQYF
>.|TRBJ2-7|.|TRBV5-4
TGTGCCAGCAGCTTGGGCGGGACCTACGAGCAGTACTTC
CASSLGGTYEQYF
>.|TRBJ2-1|.|TRBV11-2
TGTGCCAGCAGCTTGTACGGGGATGAGCAGTTCTTC
CASSLYGDEQFF
>.|TRBJ2-1|.|TRBV4-1
TGCGCCAGCAGCAACCAGGGAAGGGAGCAGTTCTTC
CASSNQGREQFF
>.|TRBJ2-4|.|TRBV21-1
TGTGCCAGCAGCAAAGGGACTGTAGCCAAAAACATTCAGTACTTC
CASSKGTVAKNIQYF
>.|TRBJ1-3|TRBD1|TRBV6-1
TGTGCCAGCAGCGCGACAGGGTCTGGAAACACCATATATTTT
CASSATGSGNTIYF
>.|TRBJ2-1|.|TRBV4-3
TGCGCCAGCAGCCAAGAGAGAGTCGGGCGGGCTTACAATGAGCAGTTCTTC
CASSQERVGRAYNEQFF
>.|TRBJ2-7|TRBD2|TRBV7-3
TGTGCCAGCAGCCTACTAGCGGGAGCTTACGAGCAGTACTTC
CASSLLAGAYEQYF
>once|TRBJ1-1|TRBD1|TRBV27
TGTGCCAGCAGTTCCTACCGGGACAGGGACACTGAAGCTTTCTTT
CASSSYRDRDTEAFF
>.|TRBJ2-1|.|TRBV28
TGTGCCAGCAGTGTCAGGGTGTACAATGAGCAGTTCTTC
CASSVRVYNEQFF
>.|TRBJ2-5|TRBD2|TRBV29-1
TGCAGCGTGTGGACTAGCCTGGGAGAGACCCAGTACTTC
CSVWTSLGETQYF
>.|TRBJ2-7|TRBD2|TRBV7-8
TGTGCCAGCAGCAAGCCGGGACTAGCGGGAGATTACGAGCAGTACTTC
CASSKPGLAGDYEQYF
>once|TRBJ2-1|.|TRBV4-1
TGCGCCAGCAGCCAAGAGTCCAGCGGAACTAACAATGAGCAGTTCTTC
CASSQESSGTNNEQFF
>.|TRBJ2-7|TRBD1|TRBV7-6
TGTGCCAGCAGCCCGGGGACAGGGACTTACGAGCAGTACTTC
CASSPGTGTYEQYF
>.|TRBJ2-7|.|TRBV4-1
TGCGCCAGCAGAACCAGGGTAGGGTCCTACGAGCAGTACTTC
CASRTRVGSYEQYF
>.|TRBJ2-5|.|TRBV7-9
TGTGCCAGCAGCCCTCCTAGCGTCCAAGAGACCCAGTACTTC
CASSPPSVQETQYF
>.|TRBJ1-2|.|TRBV6-5
TGTGCCAGCAGTTACTCGAAGGGGGGAAAGCACTACACCTTC
CASSYSKGGKHYTF
>.|TRBJ2-1|.|TRBV11-3
TGTGCCAGCAGCCAAAGCGGGACAGGAAGGTTACAGTTCTTC
CASSQSGTGRLQFF
>.|TRBJ2-1|.|TRBV27
TGTGCCAGCAGTTTAGGGCCCCAGCTTGTGGGGAACAATGAGCAGTTCTTC
CASSLGPQLVGNNEQFF